This T cell receptor (beta chain) was profiled in a study of blood T cell repertoires in COVID-19. The overall study: The study drew acute and convalescent COVID-19 samples from the United States, Italy and Spain.

In the authors' workflow: Amplifying reference gene primers gave estimates of nucleated cell counts. The method was immunoSEQ multiplex PCR; TCRdb's version includes in-frame clones alone and lacks a portion of them. That table gives V, J and clone size, and the DNA gave D and trimming. The sample lists 350,000 to 500,000 clones, about 87% seen once, with 0.65% to 1% in the top ten. Seattle cases were enrolled at active infection and followed longitudinally. The CDR3 is 15 amino acids. V lost 7 bases, J lost 1 base, and 4 bases stayed unmatched. Germline V gene sequence: CDR1 MNHNY, CDR2 SVGAGI (reference sequence).

Material: peripheral blood. V is TRBV6-6 and J is TRBJ1-5; 10 bases map to TRBD1. This sequence was found in a man between 18 and 29 years old with COVID-19, enrolled during active disease. CDR3 protein: CASTQGQGSNQPQHF. DNA of the CDR3: TGTGCCAGCACCCAGGGACAGGGGAGCAATCAGCCCCAGCATTTT.